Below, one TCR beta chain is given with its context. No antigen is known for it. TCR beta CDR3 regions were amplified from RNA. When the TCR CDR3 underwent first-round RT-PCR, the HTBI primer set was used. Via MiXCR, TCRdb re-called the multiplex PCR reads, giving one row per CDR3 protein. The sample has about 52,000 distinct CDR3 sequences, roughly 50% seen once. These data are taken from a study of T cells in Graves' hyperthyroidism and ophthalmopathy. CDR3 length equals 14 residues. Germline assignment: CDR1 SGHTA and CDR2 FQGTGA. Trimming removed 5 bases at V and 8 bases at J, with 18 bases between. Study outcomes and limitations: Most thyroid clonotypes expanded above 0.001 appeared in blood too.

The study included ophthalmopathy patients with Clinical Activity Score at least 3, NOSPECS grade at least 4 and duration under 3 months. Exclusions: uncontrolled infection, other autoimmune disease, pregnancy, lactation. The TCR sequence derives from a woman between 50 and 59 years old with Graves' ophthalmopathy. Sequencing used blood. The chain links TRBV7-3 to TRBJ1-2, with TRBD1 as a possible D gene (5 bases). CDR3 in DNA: TGTGCCAGCAGCCACAATCCGGGACTATTAGGCTACACCTTC. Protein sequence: CASSHNPGLLGYTF.